This T cell receptor (beta chain) comes out of a study of T cell changes during pregnancy in multiple sclerosis. Measured with immunoSEQ multiplex PCR; TCRdb has only the in-frame clones, and not every one. The sample lists roughly 69,000 clones, 91% occurring once. Germline CDR1 and CDR2: MNHNY and SVGAGI (reference sequence). There are 16 residues in the CDR3. The junction had 5 bases not matched to a gene; V was cut back by 4 bases and J by 0 bases. This clonotype originated in a female donor in good health, enrolled as a control in a pregnancy study. The input for sequencing was CD4+ T cells from peripheral blood mononuclear cells, taken in the third trimester of pregnancy. The V gene is TRBV6-6, the J gene TRBJ2-2, with 7 bases fitting TRBD1. In DNA form, the CDR3 reads TGTGCCAGCAGTTGGGACAGTCCGTCGAACACCGGGGAGCTGTTTTTT. Encoded protein: CASSWDSPSNTGELFF.